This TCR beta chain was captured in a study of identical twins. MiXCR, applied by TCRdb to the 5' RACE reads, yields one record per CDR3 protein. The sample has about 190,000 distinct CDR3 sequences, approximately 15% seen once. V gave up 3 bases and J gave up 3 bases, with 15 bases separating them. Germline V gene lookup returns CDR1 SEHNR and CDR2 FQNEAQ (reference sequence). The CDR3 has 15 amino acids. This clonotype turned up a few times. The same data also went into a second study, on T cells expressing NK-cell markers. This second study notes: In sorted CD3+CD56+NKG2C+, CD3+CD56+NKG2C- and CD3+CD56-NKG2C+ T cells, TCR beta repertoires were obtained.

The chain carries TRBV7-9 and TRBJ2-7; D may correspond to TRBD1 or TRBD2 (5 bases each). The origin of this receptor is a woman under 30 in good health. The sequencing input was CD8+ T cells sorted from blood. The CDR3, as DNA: TGTGCCAGCAGCTTTCAGGAGGACAAGAACTACGAGCAGTACTTC. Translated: CASSFQEDKNYEQYF.